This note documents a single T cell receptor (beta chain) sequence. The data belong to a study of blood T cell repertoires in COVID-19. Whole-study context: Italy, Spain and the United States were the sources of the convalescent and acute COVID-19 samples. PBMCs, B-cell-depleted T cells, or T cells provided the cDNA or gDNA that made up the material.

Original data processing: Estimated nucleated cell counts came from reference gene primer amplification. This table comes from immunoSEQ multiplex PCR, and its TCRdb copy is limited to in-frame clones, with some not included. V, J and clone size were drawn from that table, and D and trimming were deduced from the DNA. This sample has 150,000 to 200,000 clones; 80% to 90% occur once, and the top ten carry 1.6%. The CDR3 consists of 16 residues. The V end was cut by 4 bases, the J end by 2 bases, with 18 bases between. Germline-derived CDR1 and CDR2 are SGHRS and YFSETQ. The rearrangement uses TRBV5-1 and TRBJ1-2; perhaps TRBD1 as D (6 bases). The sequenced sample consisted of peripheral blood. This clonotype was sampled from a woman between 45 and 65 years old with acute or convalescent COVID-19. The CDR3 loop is CASSPRDTGANYGYTF. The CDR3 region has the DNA TGCGCCAGCAGCCCCCGGGACACCGGAGCAAACTATGGCTACACCTTC. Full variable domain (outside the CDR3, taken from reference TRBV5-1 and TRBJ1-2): KAGVTQTPRYLIKTRGQQVTLSCSPISGHRSVSWYQQTPGQGLQFLFEYFSETQRNKGNFPGRFSGRQFSNSRSEMNVSTLELGDSALYLCASSPRDTGANYGYTFGSGTRLTVV.